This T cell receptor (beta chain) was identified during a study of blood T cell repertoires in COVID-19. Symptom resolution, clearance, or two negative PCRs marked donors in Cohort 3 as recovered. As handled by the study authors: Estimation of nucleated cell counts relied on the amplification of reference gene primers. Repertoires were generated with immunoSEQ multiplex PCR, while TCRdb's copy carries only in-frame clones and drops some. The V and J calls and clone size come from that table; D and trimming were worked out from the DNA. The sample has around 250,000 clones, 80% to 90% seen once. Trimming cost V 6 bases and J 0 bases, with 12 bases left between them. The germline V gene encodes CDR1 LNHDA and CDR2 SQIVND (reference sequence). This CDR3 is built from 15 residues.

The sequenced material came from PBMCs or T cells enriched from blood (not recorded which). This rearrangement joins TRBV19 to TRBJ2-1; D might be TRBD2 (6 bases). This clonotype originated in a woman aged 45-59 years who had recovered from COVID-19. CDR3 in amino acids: CASRRDASSYNEQFF. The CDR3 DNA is TGTGCCAGTAGGCGGGACGCCAGCTCCTACAATGAGCAGTTCTTC.